A single sample gave rise to the 18 T cell receptor beta chains below, sequenced in a study of T cell clonality in common variable immunodeficiency. The repertoire was sequenced with immunoSEQ multiplex PCR; TCRdb's copy has only in-frame clones and lacks some. This table holds some 53,000 clones with no singletons; the top ten claim less than 4%. Material for sequencing was peripheral blood mononuclear cells. The receptors derive from a person aged 18 to 75 in good health.

There are a few counts of this clone. The CDR3 end lies 3 residues beyond the end of the read and is filled in from the germline J gene. V gene TRBV18 combines with J gene TRBJ2-5, with 7 positions matching TRBD1. CDR3 length: 13 residues. J gave up 3 bases and V 3 bases, and 1 base lay outside the gene matches. CDR1 KGHSH and CDR2 LQKENI come from the germline V gene. The CDR3 DNA, read in part, is TGTGCCAGCTCACCTACAGGGGAAGAGACC. Translating it yields CASSPTGEET. The whole CDR3 region reads CASSPTGEETQYF. The variable domain in full, completed from reference TRBV18 and TRBJ2-5, reads NAGVMQNPRHLVRRRGQEARLRCSPMKGHSHVYWYRQLPEEGLKFMVYLQKENIIDESGMPKERFSAEFPKEGPSILRIQQVVRGDSAAYFCASSPTGEETQYFGPGTRLLVL.

This clone has a count of ten or more. Sequencing ends 3 residues short of the CDR3 end; the germline J gene provides the rest. The V call is TRBV6-1, the J call TRBJ2-2, with D possibly matching TRBD1 (6 bases). The CDR3 contains 15 residues. The germline gives CDR1 MNHNS, CDR2 SASEGT. V lost 4 bases and J 1 base, leaving 10 bases between the germline ends. The CDR3 loop reads CASSVWTVNTGELFF. The sequenced part of the CDR3 DNA is TGTGCCAGCAGTGTTTGGACAGTGAACACCGGGGAG.

There are many counts of this clone. Read sequence stops 3 residues before the CDR3 end, and the germline J gene provides the missing end. The gene calls are TRBV7-3 and TRBJ2-4; tentatively, D is TRBD1 (5 bases). V lost 2 bases to trimming and J lost 9 bases, with 11 bases between them. This CDR3 comprises 13 residues. Germline CDR1 SGHTA, CDR2 FQGTGA. CDR3: CASSLFQGSIQYF. The covered CDR3 bases are TGTGCCAGCAGCTTATTTCAGGGAAGCATT.

Turning to this clone: With a far larger clone one base away, a read error is the likely cause. The read ends 3 residues before the CDR3 terminus; that terminus is restored from the germline J gene. V is TRBV18 and J is TRBJ2-7, with 7 bases that match TRBD1. CDR1 KGHSH and CDR2 LQKENI come from the germline V gene. The CDR3 is 15 residues long. The V gene end was trimmed by 5 bases and the J gene end by 5 bases; junction bases not matched to a gene: 12. This CDR3 reads CASSRGQRMGNEQYF. Partial CDR3 DNA: TGTGCCAGCTCAAGGGGACAGAGGATGGGCAACGAG. The full variable domain, its missing parts supplied by reference TRBV18 and TRBJ2-7, is NAGVMQNPRHLVRRRGQEARLRCSPMKGHSHVYWYRQLPEEGLKFMVYLQKENIIDESGMPKERFSAEFPKEGPSILRIQQVVRGDSAAYFCASSRGQRMGNEQYFGPGTRLTVT.

This clone appeared a few times. A much larger clone is a single base away; this may be a read error. Read coverage stops 3 residues before the CDR3 terminus; the germline J gene supplies the remainder. At the DNA level, this CDR3 is encoded by other sequences in the same sample as well. V gene TRBV2 combines with J gene TRBJ1-3; the D gene is possibly TRBD1 (6 bases). In germline, CDR1 is SNHLY, CDR2 FYNNEI. This CDR3 spans 16 amino acids. CDR3 DNA, as far as it was read: TGTGCCAGCAGTCGACAGGAGGGAGCCTCTGGAAACACA. It codes for CASSRQEGASGNT. The full CDR3 is CASSRQEGASGNTIYF.

This clone was counted ten times or more. The read stops 3 residues short of the end of the CDR3; the missing end is completed from the germline J gene. The chain carries TRBV7-2 and TRBJ1-2; D might be TRBD1 (6 bases). Per germline, CDR1 SGHTA and CDR2 FQGNSA. The CDR3 sequence is 13 residues long. V lost 4 bases, J lost 4 bases, and 10 bases lay in between. Partial CDR3 DNA: TGTGCCAGCAGCTACGGGACATTCTATGGC. Amino acids: CASSYGTFYG. The full-length CDR3 reads as CASSYGTFYGYTF. Together with reference TRBV7-2 and TRBJ1-2, the CDR3 gives the full variable domain: GAGVSQSPSNKVTEKGKDVELRCDPISGHTALYWYRQSLGQGLEFLIYFQGNSAPDKSGLPSDRFSAERTGGSVSTLTIQRTQQEDSAVYLCASSYGTFYGYTFGSGTRLTVV.

The sample holds many counts of this clone. The read terminates 3 residues before the CDR3 end, so the remaining end is supplied by the germline J gene. This chain connects TRBV19 to TRBJ1-5; 8 positions agree with TRBD1. CDR1 and CDR2 (germline): LNHDA, SQIVND (reference sequence). J gave up 0 bases and V 3 bases, and 1 base lay outside the gene matches. The CDR3 spans 15 residues. Incomplete CDR3 DNA: TGTGCCAGTAGTATCGACAGGGGTAGCAATCAGCCC. This encodes CASSIDRGSNQP. The whole CDR3 sequence is CASSIDRGSNQPQHF.

This clone was observed many times. The read terminates 3 residues before the CDR3 end, so the remaining end is supplied by the germline J gene. V and J are TRBV19 and TRBJ1-1; no firm D call. This CDR3 contains 16 residues. Germline assignment: CDR1 LNHDA and CDR2 SQIVND (reference sequence). V gave up 1 base and J gave up 3 bases, with 15 bases separating them. CDR3 sequence: CASSIGSSGRYTEAFF. The covered CDR3 bases are TGTGCCAGTAGTATAGGGAGTTCGGGGAGATACACTGAA.

The sample holds many counts of this clone. The read is 3 residues too short to cover the CDR3 end, so that end is filled in from the germline J gene. The chain carries TRBV19 and TRBJ2-2; unclear D gene. CDR3 length: 14 residues. CDR1 and CDR2 (germline): LNHDA, SQIVND (reference sequence). V was trimmed by 8 bases and J by 6 bases, leaving 16 bases between them. The CDR3 bases that were read are TGTGCCAGTTCTCAAAATAGATTCTCCGGGGAG. This codes for CASSQNRFSGE. The entire CDR3 reads CASSQNRFSGELFF.

Many counts were recorded for this clone. The DNA ends 3 residues before the CDR3 does, and the rest of the CDR3 is filled in from the germline J gene. The gene calls are TRBV20-1 and TRBJ2-5; 13 bases are shared with TRBD2. The CDR3 length is 17 residues. J lost 1 base, V lost 1 base, and 6 bases had no gene match. Per the germline V gene, CDR1 is DFQATT and CDR2 is SNEGSKA (reference sequence). The CDR3: CSARALGLAGVQETQYF. The part of the CDR3 DNA that was read is TGCAGTGCTAGAGCTCTCGGACTAGCGGGAGTCCAAGAGACC.

This clone appeared many times. The read gets to within 3 residues of the CDR3 end, and the germline J gene fills in the rest. The V call is TRBV20-1, the J call TRBJ2-7; no reliable D call. Germline CDR1 reads DFQATT; CDR2 reads SNEGSKA (reference sequence). CDR3 length: 11 amino acids. Trimming shortened V by 0 bases and J by 3 bases, and 3 bases separated the two germline ends. The CDR3 spells CSARDYYEQYF. The CDR3 bases that were read are TGCAGTGCTAGAGACTACTACGAG.

This clone was seen repeatedly, ten times or more. Read data end 3 residues before the CDR3 end; the end is taken from the germline J gene. This sequence joins TRBV5-1 and TRBJ1-1; D gene unclear. Germline V gives CDR1 SGHRS, CDR2 YFSETQ. Trimming cost V 1 base and J 4 bases, with 11 bases left between them. The CDR3 totals 14 residues. The covered CDR3 bases are TGCGCCAGCAGCTTGTCCACGGGTGGCACTGAA. Translation gives CASSLSTGGTE. The whole CDR3 reads CASSLSTGGTEAFF.

This clone was observed many times. The read gets to within 3 residues of the CDR3 end, and the germline J gene fills in the rest. Other DNA sequences in the same sample also yield this CDR3. J is TRBJ2-5 and V is TRBV20-1; the match to TRBD2 covers 13 bases. V gave up 6 bases and J gave up 4 bases; unmatched junction bases: 2. The germline V gene encodes CDR1 DFQATT and CDR2 SNEGSKA (reference sequence). The CDR3 runs 13 residues. Incomplete CDR3 DNA: TGCAGTGCCAGACTAGCGGGAGGAGAGACC. Translation gives CSARLAGGET. Given in full, the CDR3 is CSARLAGGETQYF.

This clone was seen many times. The read is 3 residues too short to cover the CDR3 end, so that end is filled in from the germline J gene. J is TRBJ1-2 and V is TRBV2; 7 bases agree with TRBD1. Per the germline V gene, CDR1 is SNHLY and CDR2 is FYNNEI. J gave up 4 bases and V 6 bases, and 8 bases lay outside the gene matches. The CDR3 runs to 14 residues. CDR3 amino acids: CASRADRQSYGYTF. The sequenced CDR3 bases are TGTGCCAGCAGAGCGGACAGGCAAAGCTATGGC.

This clone showed up many times. CDR3 DNA, as far as it was read: TGTGCCAGCAGCCTCCTTCTAGCGGGGGTCGGGGAG. Translation gives CASSLLLAGVGE. The whole CDR3 sequence reads CASSLLLAGVGELFF. This rearrangement joins TRBV6-2 or TRBV6-3 to TRBJ2-2, with 10 bases matching TRBD2. The CDR3 end lies 3 residues beyond the end of the read and is filled in from the germline J gene. There are 15 residues in the CDR3. V shed 6 bases, J shed 7 bases, and the junction held 8 bases outside the gene matches. The germline CDR1 and CDR2 sequences are MNHEY and SVGEGT.

The table lists this clone with many counts. Coverage ceases 3 residues before the CDR3 finishes, and the germline J gene fills in the end. V and J are TRBV7-9 and TRBJ2-5; TRBD1 matches 8 bases. V gave up 5 bases and J gave up 5 bases; unmatched junction bases: 4. The CDR3 loop spans 13 amino acids. Germline-derived CDR1 and CDR2 are SEHNR and FQNEAQ (reference sequence). The CDR3 sequence is CASSLNRGETQYF. The covered CDR3 bases are TGTGCCAGCAGCCTGAACAGGGGGGAGACC.

A note on this clone: From the germline J gene comes the end of the CDR3, since the read stops 3 residues before it. V usage is TRBV5-1 and J usage is TRBJ2-1; 11 bases fit TRBD2. Germline CDR1 and CDR2: SGHRS and YFSETQ. The length of the CDR3 is 15 residues. The J segment lost 3 bases and the V segment lost 3 bases, leaving 2 bases of the junction unmatched. The CDR3 is CASSSLAGGYNEQFF. CDR3 DNA, as far as it was read: TGCGCCAGCAGCTCCCTAGCGGGAGGCTACAATGAG.

To note about this clone: The CDR3 is cut off 3 residues early in the read; its end comes from the germline J gene. The chain couples TRBV11-2 to TRBJ2-5, with TRBD1 as a possible D gene (6 bases). V lost 3 bases, J lost 7 bases, and 18 bases lay in between. The CDR3 spans 15 residues. Germline V gives CDR1 SGHAT, CDR2 FQNNGV. CDR3 DNA, as far as it was read: TGTGCCAGCAGCTTCGCCGGGACAACCAGGGGGACC. It is translated as CASSFAGTTRGT. The full CDR3 protein reads CASSFAGTTRGTQYF.